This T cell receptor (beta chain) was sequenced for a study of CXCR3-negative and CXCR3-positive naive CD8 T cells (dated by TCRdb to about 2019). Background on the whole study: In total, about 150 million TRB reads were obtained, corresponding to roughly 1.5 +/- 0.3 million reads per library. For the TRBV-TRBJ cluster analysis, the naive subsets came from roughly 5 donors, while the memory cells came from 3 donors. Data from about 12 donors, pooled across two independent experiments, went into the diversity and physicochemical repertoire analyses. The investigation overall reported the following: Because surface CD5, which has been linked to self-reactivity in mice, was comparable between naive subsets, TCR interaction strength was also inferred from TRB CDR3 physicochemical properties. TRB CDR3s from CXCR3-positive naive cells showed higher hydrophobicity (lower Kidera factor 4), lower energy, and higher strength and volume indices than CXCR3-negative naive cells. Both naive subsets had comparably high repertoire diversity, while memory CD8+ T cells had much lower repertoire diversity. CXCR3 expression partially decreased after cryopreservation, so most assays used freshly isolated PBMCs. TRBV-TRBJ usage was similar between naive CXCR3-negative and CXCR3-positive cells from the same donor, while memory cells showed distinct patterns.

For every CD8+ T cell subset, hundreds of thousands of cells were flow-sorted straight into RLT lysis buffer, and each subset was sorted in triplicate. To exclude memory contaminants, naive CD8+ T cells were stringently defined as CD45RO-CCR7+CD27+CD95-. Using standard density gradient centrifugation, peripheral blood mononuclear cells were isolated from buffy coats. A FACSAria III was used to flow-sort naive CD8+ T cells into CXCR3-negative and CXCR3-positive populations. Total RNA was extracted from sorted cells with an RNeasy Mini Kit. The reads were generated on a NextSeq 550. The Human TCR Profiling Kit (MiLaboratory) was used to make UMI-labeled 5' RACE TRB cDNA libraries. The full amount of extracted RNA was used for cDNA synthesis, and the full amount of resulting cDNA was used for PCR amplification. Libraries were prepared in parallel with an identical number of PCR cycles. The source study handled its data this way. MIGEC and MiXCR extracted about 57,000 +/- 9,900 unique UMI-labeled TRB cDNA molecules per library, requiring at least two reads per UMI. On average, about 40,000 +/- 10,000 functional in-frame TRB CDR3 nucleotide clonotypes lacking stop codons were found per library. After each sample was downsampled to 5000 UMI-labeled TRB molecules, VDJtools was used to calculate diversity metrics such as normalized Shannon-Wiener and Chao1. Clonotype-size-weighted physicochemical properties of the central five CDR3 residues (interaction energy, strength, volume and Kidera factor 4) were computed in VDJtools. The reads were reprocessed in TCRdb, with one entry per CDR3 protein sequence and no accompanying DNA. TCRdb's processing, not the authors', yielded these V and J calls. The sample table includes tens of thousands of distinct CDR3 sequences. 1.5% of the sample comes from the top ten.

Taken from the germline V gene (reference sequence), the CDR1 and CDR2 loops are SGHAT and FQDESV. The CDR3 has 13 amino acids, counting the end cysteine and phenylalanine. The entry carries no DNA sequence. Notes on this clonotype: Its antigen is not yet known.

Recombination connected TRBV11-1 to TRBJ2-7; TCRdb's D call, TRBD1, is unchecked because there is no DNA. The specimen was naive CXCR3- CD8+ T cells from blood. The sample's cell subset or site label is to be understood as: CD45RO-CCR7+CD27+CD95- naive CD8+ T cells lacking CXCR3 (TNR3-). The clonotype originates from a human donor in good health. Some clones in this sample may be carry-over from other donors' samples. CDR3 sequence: CASSRGASYEQYF.